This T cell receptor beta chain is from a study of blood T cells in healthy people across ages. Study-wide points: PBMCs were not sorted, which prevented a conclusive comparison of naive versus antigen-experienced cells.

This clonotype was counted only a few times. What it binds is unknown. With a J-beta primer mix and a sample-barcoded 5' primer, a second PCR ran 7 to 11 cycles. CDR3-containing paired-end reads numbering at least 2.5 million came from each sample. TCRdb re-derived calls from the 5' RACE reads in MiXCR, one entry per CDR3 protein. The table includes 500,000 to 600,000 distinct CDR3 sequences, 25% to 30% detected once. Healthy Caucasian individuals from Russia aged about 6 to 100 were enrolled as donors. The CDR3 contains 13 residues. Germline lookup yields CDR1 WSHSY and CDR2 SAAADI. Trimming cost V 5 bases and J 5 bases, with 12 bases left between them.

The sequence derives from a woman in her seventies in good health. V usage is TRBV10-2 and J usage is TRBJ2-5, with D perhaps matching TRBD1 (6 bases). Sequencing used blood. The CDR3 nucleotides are TGCGCCAGCAGTCGGCGTGGGGGCGAGACCCAGTACTTC. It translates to CASSRRGGETQYF.